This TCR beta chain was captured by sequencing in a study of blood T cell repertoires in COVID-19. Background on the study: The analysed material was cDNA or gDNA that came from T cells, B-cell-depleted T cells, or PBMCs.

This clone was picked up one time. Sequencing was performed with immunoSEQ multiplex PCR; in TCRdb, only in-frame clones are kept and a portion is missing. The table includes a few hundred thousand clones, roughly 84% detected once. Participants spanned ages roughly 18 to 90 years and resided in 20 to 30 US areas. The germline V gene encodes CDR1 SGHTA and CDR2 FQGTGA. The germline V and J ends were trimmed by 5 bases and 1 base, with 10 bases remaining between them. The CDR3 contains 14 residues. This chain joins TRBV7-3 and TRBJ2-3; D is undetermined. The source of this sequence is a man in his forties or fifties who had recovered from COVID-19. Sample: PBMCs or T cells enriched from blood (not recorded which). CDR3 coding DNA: TGTGCCAGCAGCGGGTTCGGAGGCACAGATACGCAGTATTTT. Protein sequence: CASSGFGGTDTQYF. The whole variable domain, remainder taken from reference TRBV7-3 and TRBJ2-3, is GAGVSQTPSNKVTEKGKYVELRCDPISGHTALYWYRQSLGQGPEFLIYFQGTGAADDSGLPNDRFFAVRPEGSVSTLKIQRTERGDSAVYLCASSGFGGTDTQYFGPGTRLTVL.